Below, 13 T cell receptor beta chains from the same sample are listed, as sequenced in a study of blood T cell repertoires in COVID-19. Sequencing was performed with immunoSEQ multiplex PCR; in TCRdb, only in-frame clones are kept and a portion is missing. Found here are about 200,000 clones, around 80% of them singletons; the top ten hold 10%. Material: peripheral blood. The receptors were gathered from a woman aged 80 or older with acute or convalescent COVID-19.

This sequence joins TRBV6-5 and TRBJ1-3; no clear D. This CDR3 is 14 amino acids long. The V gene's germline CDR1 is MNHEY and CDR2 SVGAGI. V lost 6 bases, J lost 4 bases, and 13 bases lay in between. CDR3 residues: CASRPSGIGNTIYF. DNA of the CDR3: TGTGCCAGCAGGCCCTCCGGTATCGGAAACACCATATATTTT.

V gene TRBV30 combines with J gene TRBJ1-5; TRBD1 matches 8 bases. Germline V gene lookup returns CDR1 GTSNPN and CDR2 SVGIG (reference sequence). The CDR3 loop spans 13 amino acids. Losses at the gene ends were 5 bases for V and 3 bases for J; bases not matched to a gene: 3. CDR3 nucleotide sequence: TGTGCCTGGGGGACAGGCCTCAATCAGCCCCAGCATTTT. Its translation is CAWGTGLNQPQHF.

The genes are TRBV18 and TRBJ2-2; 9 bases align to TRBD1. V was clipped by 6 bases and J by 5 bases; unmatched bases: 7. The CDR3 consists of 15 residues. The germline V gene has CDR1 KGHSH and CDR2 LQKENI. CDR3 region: CASSLDRGVTGELFF. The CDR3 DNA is TGTGCCAGCTCGTTGGACAGGGGCGTAACCGGGGAGCTGTTTTTT.

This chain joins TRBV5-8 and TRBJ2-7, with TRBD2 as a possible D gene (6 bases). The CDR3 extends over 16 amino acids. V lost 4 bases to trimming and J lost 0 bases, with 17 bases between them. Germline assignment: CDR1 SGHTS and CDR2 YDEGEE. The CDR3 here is CASSPGPGEASYEQYF. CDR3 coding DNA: TGTGCCAGCAGCCCCGGACCTGGGGAGGCCTCCTACGAGCAGTACTTC.

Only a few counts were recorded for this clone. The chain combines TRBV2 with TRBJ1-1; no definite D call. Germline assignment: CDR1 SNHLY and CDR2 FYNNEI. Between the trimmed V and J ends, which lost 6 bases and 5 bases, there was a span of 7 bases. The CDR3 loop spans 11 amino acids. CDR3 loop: CASREGTEAFF. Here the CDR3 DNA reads TGTGCCAGCAGGGAGGGAACTGAAGCTTTCTTT.

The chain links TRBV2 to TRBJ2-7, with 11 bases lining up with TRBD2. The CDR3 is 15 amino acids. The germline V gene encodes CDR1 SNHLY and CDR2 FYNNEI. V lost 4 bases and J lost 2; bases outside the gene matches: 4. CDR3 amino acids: CASSGGLAETYEQYF. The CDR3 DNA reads TGTGCCAGCAGTGGGGGACTAGCGGAGACCTACGAGCAGTACTTC.

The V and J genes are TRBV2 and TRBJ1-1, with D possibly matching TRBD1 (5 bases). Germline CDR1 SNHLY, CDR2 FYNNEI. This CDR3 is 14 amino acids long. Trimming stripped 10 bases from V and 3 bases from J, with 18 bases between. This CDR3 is CATPKSGKHTEAFF. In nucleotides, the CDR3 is TGTGCCACCCCAAAGTCAGGGAAGCACACTGAAGCTTTCTTT.

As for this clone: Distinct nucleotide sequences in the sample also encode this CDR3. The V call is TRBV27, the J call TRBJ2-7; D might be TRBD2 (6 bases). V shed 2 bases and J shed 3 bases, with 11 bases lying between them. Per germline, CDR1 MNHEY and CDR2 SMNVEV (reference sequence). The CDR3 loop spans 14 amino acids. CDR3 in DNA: TGTGCCAGCAGTTTAGCGGGGCTACTCTACGAGCAGTACTTC. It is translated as CASSLAGLLYEQYF.

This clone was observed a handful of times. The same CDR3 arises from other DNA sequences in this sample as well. The DNA of the CDR3 is TGCGCCAGCAGCTTGGGGGCGAACACTGAAGCTTTCTTT. The encoded protein is CASSLGANTEAFF. The rearrangement joins TRBV5-1 to TRBJ1-1, with D hard to call. This CDR3 comprises 13 residues. Trimming took off 0 bases at V and 1 base at J, with 4 bases between the two ends. The germline gives CDR1 SGHRS, CDR2 YFSETQ.

The CDR3 loop reads CASSRLGLAETQYF. CDR3 bases: TGTGCCAGCAGCCGCCTGGGACTAGCCGAGACCCAGTACTTC. This chain links TRBV11-2 with TRBJ2-5; TRBD2 matches at 9 bases. The CDR3 totals 14 residues. CDR1 is SGHAT and CDR2 is FQNNGV in the germline V gene. J gave up 5 bases and V 5 bases, and 6 bases lay outside the gene matches.

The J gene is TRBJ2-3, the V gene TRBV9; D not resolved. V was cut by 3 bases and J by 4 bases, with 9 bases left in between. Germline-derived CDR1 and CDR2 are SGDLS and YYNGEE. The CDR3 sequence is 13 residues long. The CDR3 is CASSERNADTQYF. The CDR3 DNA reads TGTGCCAGCAGCGAGCGAAATGCAGATACGCAGTATTTT.

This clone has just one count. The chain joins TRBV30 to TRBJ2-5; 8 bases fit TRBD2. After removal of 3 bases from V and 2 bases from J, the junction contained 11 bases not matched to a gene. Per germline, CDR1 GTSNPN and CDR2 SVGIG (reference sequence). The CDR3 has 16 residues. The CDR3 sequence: CAWSLFAGGSQETQYF. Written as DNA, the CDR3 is TGTGCCTGGAGCCTCTTTGCGGGGGGCTCTCAAGAGACCCAGTACTTC. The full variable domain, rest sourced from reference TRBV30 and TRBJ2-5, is SQTIHQWPATLVQPVGSPLSLECTVEGTSNPNLYWYRQAAGRGLQLLFYSVGIGQISSEVPQNLSASRPQDRQFILSSKKLLLSDSGFYLCAWSLFAGGSQETQYFGPGTRLLVL.

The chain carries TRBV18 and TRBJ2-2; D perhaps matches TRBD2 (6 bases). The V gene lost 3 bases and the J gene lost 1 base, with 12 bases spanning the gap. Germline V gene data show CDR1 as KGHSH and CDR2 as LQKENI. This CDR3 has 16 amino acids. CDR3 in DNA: TGTGCCAGCTCACCCCCGGGACTCCAGAACACCGGGGAGCTGTTTTTT. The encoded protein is CASSPPGLQNTGELFF.